Shown below are 29 T cell receptor beta chains from a single sample sequenced in a study of tumor-infiltrating lymphocytes in primary liver carcinoma. From approximately 490 ng total RNA, TCR beta cDNA was generated with a primer in the constant region. TCR beta libraries came from three nested multiplex PCR rounds using slightly modified ARM-PCR. Both of the initial two PCR rounds ran for roughly 11 cycles and employed TRBV1-TRBV30 forward primers alongside a C-beta reverse primer. Each CDR3 protein is one row after TCRdb ran MiXCR on the multiplex PCR reads. This table has about 100,000 distinct CDR3 sequences, around two thirds appearing once. Co-extracted RNA and DNA came from roughly 20-30 mg of unsorted bulk tissue. Sequencing was performed on liver tumor tissue from sampling region 2. Noted subset: tumor region T2, inferior pole. These receptor sequences come from a woman aged 55-75 years with primary liver carcinoma and hepatitis B virus infection.

As for this clonotype: A much larger clone is a single base away; this may be a read error. In this CDR3 the conserved last residue, phenylalanine or tryptophan, is missing, so a read error is likely. The genes are TRBV5-5 and TRBJ2-3; 14 nucleotides agree with TRBD2. V lost 0 bases, J lost 6 bases, and 6 bases stayed unmatched. Per the germline V gene, CDR1 is SGHKS and CDR2 is YYEKEE (reference sequence). This CDR3 has 17 residues. CDR3 nucleotide sequence: TGTGCCAGCAGCTTGGGAGGGACTAGCGGGAGTCTGGATACGCAGTATTCT. As protein: CASSLGGTSGSLDTQYS.

Of note for this clonotype: At one boundary the junction diverges from the germline segment, which might be a read error. CDR3 sequence (DNA): TGCAACGTTGAAACTGGTAGCTCCTACGTGCAGTACTTC. This sequence encodes CNVETGSSYVQYF. This chain uses TRBV29-1 with TRBJ2-7, with D unresolved. The length of the CDR3 is 13 residues. CDR1 and CDR2 (germline): SQVTM, ANQGSEA.

A note on this clonotype: One base away lies a much larger clone, so this may be a sequencing read error. The chain links TRBV7-9 to TRBJ1-3; no reliable D call. The CDR3 length is 14 residues. The germline V gene has CDR1 SEHNR and CDR2 FQNEAQ (reference sequence). CDR3 sequence (DNA): TGTGCCAGCAGCTCCACCCTCTCTGTAAACACCATATATTTT. This gives the protein CASSSTLSVNTIYF.

This clonotype was seen a handful of times. The V call is TRBV28, the J call TRBJ2-3, with 8 bases identical to TRBD1. The CDR3 runs to 13 residues. Germline V gives CDR1 MDHEN, CDR2 SYDVKM. The trim removed 5 bases at V and 4 bases at J, leaving 2 bases unmatched. CDR3 coding DNA: TGTGCCAGCAGTACAGGGGGAGCAGATACGCAGTATTTT. Translated, it gives CASSTGGADTQYF.

The J gene is TRBJ2-7, the V gene TRBV10-3; D remains ambiguous. The CDR3 spans 15 residues. The germline V gene encodes CDR1 ENHRY and CDR2 SYGVKD. V gave up 3 bases and J gave up 3 bases, with 15 bases separating them. The CDR3, as DNA: TGTGCCATCAGTGAAGTTGTTGTGGGCCGCTACGAGCAGTACTTC. Amino acid sequence: CAISEVVVGRYEQYF.

V gene TRBV6-2 or TRBV6-3 combines with J gene TRBJ2-5; TRBD2 matches 9 bases. With 6 bases clipped from V and 2 bases from J, the junction kept 10 bases outside the gene matches. Germline assignment: CDR1 MNHEY and CDR2 SVGEGT. The CDR3 runs to 16 residues. The CDR3 DNA is TGTGCCAGCAGAACTGGAATAGCGGGGGAACAAGAGACCCAGTACTTC. Translation: CASRTGIAGEQETQYF.

In regard to this clonotype: A read error may produce the germline difference seen at one junction end. The rearrangement uses TRBV10-3 and TRBJ1-1; 8 nucleotides line up with TRBD1. The CDR3 spans 14 residues. The germline gives CDR1 ENHRY, CDR2 SYGVKD. The CDR3 coding sequence is TGCGCCTTCAGTAACCAGGGGGCCCTGACTGAAGCTTTCTTT. Its translation: CAFSNQGALTEAFF.

This clonotype is a singleton in its sample. This chain joins TRBV5-1 and TRBJ2-3; the match to TRBD2 covers 7 bases. Germline trimming cut 0 bases from V and 1 base from J; bases unmatched to any gene: 8. CDR3 length: 17 residues. Germline V gives CDR1 SGHRS, CDR2 YFSETQ. CDR3 nucleotides: TGCGCCAGCAGCTTGGACTTTAGTCTAGCGGGCACAGATACGCAGTATTTT. Encoded protein: CASSLDFSLAGTDTQYF.

A few counts support this clonotype. This may be a read error, as it is one base from a much larger clone. The chain employs TRBV10-3 and TRBJ2-5, with TRBD2 matching over 7 bases. The CDR3 extends over 16 amino acids. The V gene's germline CDR1 is ENHRY and CDR2 SYGVKD. V gave up 0 bases and J gave up 1 base; unmatched junction bases: 5. Here the CDR3 reads CAISESAGGSQETQYF. CDR3 nucleotides: TGTGCCATCAGTGAGTCGGCCGGCGGGAGCCAAGAGACCCAGTACTTC.

This clonotype was seen at least ten times. The chain links TRBV30 to TRBJ1-5; tentative D call: TRBD1 (5 bases). The germline gives CDR1 GTSNPN, CDR2 SVGIG (reference sequence). The CDR3 runs to 13 residues. With 2 bases removed from V and 5 bases from J, the gap between germline ends came to 10 bases. The CDR3 sequence: CAWSLTTDQPQHF. The CDR3 coding sequence is TGTGCCTGGAGTTTAACGACAGATCAGCCCCAGCATTTT.

On this clonotype itself: One end of the junction is discordant with germline, which a read error may explain. The chain has TRBV11-2 and TRBJ2-1; a possible D gene is TRBD2 (5 bases). Germline lookup yields CDR1 SGHAT and CDR2 FQNNGV. The CDR3 is made up of 14 amino acids. Here the CDR3 reads CASSPVSRYREQLF. CDR3 DNA: TGTGCAAGCAGTCCGGTCTCGAGGTATAGGGAGCAGCTCTTC.

This clonotype occurred many times. The chain has TRBV28 and TRBJ2-7, with 10 nucleotides matching TRBD2. The CDR3 sequence is 15 residues long. Germline-derived CDR1 and CDR2 are MDHEN and SYDVKM. Germline trimming cut 5 bases from V and 3 bases from J; bases unmatched to any gene: 7. As DNA, the CDR3 is TGTGCCAGCAGTACAAGACTAGCGGGTAACTACGAGCAGTACTTC. This codes for CASSTRLAGNYEQYF.

As regards this clonotype: A read error may produce the germline difference seen at one junction end. J is TRBJ1-4 and V is TRBV29-1, with D perhaps matching TRBD1 (6 bases). Germline V lookup: CDR1 SQVTM, CDR2 ANQGSEA. The CDR3 is made up of 15 amino acids. The DNA for the CDR3 is TGCAGCGTTTGGCAGGGGTCCTCAACTAATCAAAAACTGTTTTTT. Protein sequence: CSVWQGSSTNQKLFF.

On this clonotype: One base away lies a much larger clone, so this may be a sequencing read error. This chain joins TRBV28 and TRBJ2-1, with 12 bases identical to TRBD2. In germline, CDR1 is MDHEN, CDR2 SYDVKM. This CDR3 contains 14 residues. The CDR3 loop reads CDSSLAGGLFEQFF. As DNA, the CDR3 is TGTGACAGCAGTCTAGCGGGAGGGCTCTTTGAGCAGTTCTTC.

As regards this clonotype: This clone may be a read error of a much larger clone one base away. V usage is TRBV9 and J usage is TRBJ2-3, with D maybe TRBD2 (6 bases). The CDR3 contains 15 residues. Germline V lookup: CDR1 SGDLS, CDR2 YYNGEE. The CDR3 DNA is TGTGCCTGCAGCGTAGCGGCGGAGAGCACAGATACGCAGTATTTT. Its translation: CACSVAAESTDTQYF.

On this clonotype: This may be a read error: a much more frequent sequence differs by one nucleotide. The chain employs TRBV28 and TRBJ2-7, with D maybe TRBD1 (7 bases). The CDR3 runs 13 residues. The V and J ends lost 11 bases and 2 bases respectively, with 16 bases between them. Germline assignment: CDR1 MDHEN and CDR2 SYDVKM. The CDR3 is CAVTGDSAYEQYF. The CDR3, as DNA: TGTGCCGTCACGGGGGACAGTGCCTACGAGCAGTACTTC.

This clonotype has just a few counts. The rearrangement joins TRBV6-2 or TRBV6-3 to TRBJ2-1; 7 bases match TRBD2. Per the germline V gene, CDR1 is MNHEY and CDR2 is SVGEGT. The CDR3 length is 14 residues. V lost 8 bases and J lost 7; bases outside the gene matches: 11. The CDR3: CASRSETSRNEQFF. The CDR3 nucleotides read TGTGCCAGCCGATCCGAGACTAGCAGGAATGAGCAGTTCTTC.

Concerning this clonotype itself: One base away lies a much larger clone, so this may be a sequencing read error. The chain employs TRBV7-8 and TRBJ2-3; D unclear. CDR1 is SGHVS, CDR2 FQNEAQ, per germline. The CDR3 loop spans 16 amino acids. The V gene lost 1 base and the J gene lost 1 base, with 12 bases spanning the gap. DNA of the CDR3: TGTGCCAGCAGCTTAGTAAACATATTGGGCACAGATACGCAGTATTTT. Translating gives CASSLVNILGTDTQYF.

About this clonotype: At one of its ends the junction is not consistent with the germline gene, which may arise from a read error. The chain uses TRBV5-6 and TRBJ2-3, with D tentatively TRBD2 (6 bases). This CDR3 is 14 amino acids long. CDR1 is SGHDT and CDR2 is YYEEEE in the germline V gene. The CDR3 protein is CARSRRAITDMQYF. The CDR3 region has the DNA TGTGCCAGGAGCCGGAGGGCAATTACAGATATGCAGTATTTT.

The chain recombines TRBV7-9 with TRBJ2-2, with D perhaps matching TRBD1 (6 bases). There are 17 residues in the CDR3. CDR1 is SEHNR and CDR2 is FQNEAQ in the germline V gene (reference sequence). The ends were cut back, 8 bases at V and 0 bases at J, with 19 bases in the middle. CDR3 region: CASCPQGTRANTGELFF. DNA for the CDR3: TGTGCCAGCTGCCCCCAGGGGACAAGGGCGAACACCGGGGAGCTGTTTTTT.

CDR3 amino acids: CASSLTAGGSGETQYF. The CDR3 DNA sequence: TGTGCCAGCAGCCTTACAGCGGGAGGATCGGGAGAGACCCAGTACTTC. The chain employs TRBV7-9 and TRBJ2-5; 9 nucleotides match TRBD2. The V and J ends lost 5 bases and 4 bases, in that order; junction bases with no gene match: 11. The CDR3 runs to 16 residues. Per germline, CDR1 SEHNR and CDR2 FQNEAQ (reference sequence).

Concerning this clonotype: Its ends do not fully match the called genes, so a read error is possible. The V gene is TRBV11-3, the J gene TRBJ2-1; TRBD1 is a possible D gene (7 bases). CDR1 SGHNT and CDR2 YENEEA come from the germline V gene. This CDR3 region has 17 residues. The CDR3 DNA reads as TGTGCCAGCAGCTCCAGGGGGGCGCAGACCATGGGCAATGAGCAATTCTTC. Translated: CASSSRGAQTMGNEQFF. The full variable domain, with the rest looked up from reference TRBV11-3 and TRBJ2-1, is EAGVVQSPRYKIIEKKQPVAFWCNPISGHNTLYWYLQNLGQGPELLIRYENEEAVDDSQLPKDRFSAERLKGVDSTLKIQPAELGDSAVYLCASSSRGAQTMGNEQFFGPGTRLTVL.

The chain uses TRBV7-8 and TRBJ2-1, with TRBD2 matching 13 bases. Germline V CDR1 and CDR2: SGHVS, FQNEAQ. Trimming cost V 8 bases and J 12 bases; bases outside gene matches: 13. The CDR3 spans 15 residues. As DNA, the CDR3 is TGTGCCAGCGAATACGGGACTAGCGGGACTCATGGGCAGTTCTTC. Its translation is CASEYGTSGTHGQFF.

Only a few counts were recorded for this clonotype. An end of the junction differs from the germline gene, which may be a read error. This chain links TRBV11-2 with TRBJ2-3; 7 bases line up with TRBD2. Germline V CDR1 and CDR2: SGHAT, FQNNGV. The CDR3 totals 16 residues. CDR3 nucleotides: TGTGCCAGCAGCCGAGTATCCGGGAGGATCACAGATACTCAGTATTTT. Translating it yields CASSRVSGRITDTQYF.

The chain is built from TRBV6-5 and TRBJ2-3; D ambiguous. From germline, CDR1 is MNHEY and CDR2 SVGAGI. With 2 bases removed from V and 7 bases from J, the gap between germline ends came to 10 bases. This CDR3 has 13 residues. CDR3 sequence (DNA): TGTGCCAGCAGTTACAATCCGCAGAATACGCAGTATTTT. Its protein is CASSYNPQNTQYF.

Turning to this clonotype: One end of the junction varies from germline; a read error may be responsible. The gene calls are TRBV11-2 and TRBJ2-2; 7 bases are a match to TRBD1. From germline, CDR1 is SGHAT and CDR2 FQNNGV. CDR3 length: 15 residues. CDR3 region: CASSTTGQNTRELSF. CDR3 nucleotides: TGTGCAAGCAGTACGACAGGGCAGAACACCAGGGAGCTGTCTTTT.

A note on this clonotype: The conserved closing phenylalanine or tryptophan is absent in this CDR3, likely reflecting a read error. The rearrangement links TRBV11-2 to TRBJ2-4, with unresolved D. The CDR3 extends over 15 amino acids. The ends were cut back, 0 bases at V and 9 bases at J, with 15 bases in the middle. CDR1 is SGHAT and CDR2 is FQNNGV in the germline V gene. The CDR3 spells CASSLDGWGRGIQYL. DNA of the CDR3: TGTGCCAGCAGCTTAGATGGTTGGGGTCGCGGCATTCAGTACTTA.

The chain has TRBV20-1 and TRBJ2-7; 7 positions match TRBD2. The CDR3 sequence is 12 residues long. From germline, CDR1 is DFQATT and CDR2 SNEGSKA (reference sequence). CDR3 amino acids: CSLQGGSYEQYF. The CDR3 DNA follows: TGCAGCTTGCAGGGAGGGTCCTACGAGCAGTACTTC.

The V call is TRBV28, the J call TRBJ1-1, with D hard to call. The CDR3 has 13 residues. V was clipped by 8 bases and J by 6 bases, with 16 bases between them. Germline CDR1 MDHEN, CDR2 SYDVKM. The DNA for the CDR3 is TGTGCCAGCGCCGACCCCCCGGGCCCTGAAGCTTTCTTT. Its translation: CASADPPGPEAFF.